This T cell receptor (beta chain) was observed in a study of neoadjuvant anti-PD-1 for oral cavity cancer (dated by TCRdb to the early 2020s). Some background on the complete study: Patients mostly received three to four biweekly doses of nivolumab at 3 mg/kg before curative-intent surgical resection. Patients without progression received a fourth nivolumab dose around day 43 and underwent definitive surgical resection on days 50-56. Responders were defined as patients with complete response, partial response or stable disease by RECIST 1.1; non-responders were defined as patients with progression. There were eleven to twelve patients in the parent correlative cohort, and the response rate was less than 40%. Results the study describes overall, beyond this receptor: Higher pretreatment blood Treg/Th17 ratios correlated with both higher pretreatment blood TCRbeta clonality and lower post-treatment tumor TCRbeta clonality. TCR analyses included only a few patients per response group, and the authors called for larger cohorts for validation. Within PBMCs, T cell clonality (Gini index) was significantly higher in non-responders than responders after neoadjuvant nivolumab.

For this clone: Its antigen target is currently unknown. The sample holds no much larger clone one base away, and base qualities are not on file.

As encoded in the germline V gene, CDR1 is SGHRS while CDR2 is YFSETQ. The CDR3 runs 18 amino acids, cysteine and phenylalanine included. The only DNA kept is the CDR3, 54 bases in frame from the first base. Trimming leaves V shorter by 4 bases and J shorter by 1 base, with the junction holding 8 bases beyond the gene matches. PBMC libraries used mostly about 450 ng of input genomic DNA for deep sequencing, with six replicates per sample. Following the manufacturer's instructions, the team built TCRbeta libraries using the immunoSEQ hsTCRbeta kit. The finished libraries were brought together in one pool at 2.5 to 3 nM, which was then read using an Illumina NovaSeq 6000 S4 flow cell. Processing in the source paper ran as follows. Raw data preprocessing and quality control were performed with the immunoSEQ Analyzer. The analysis was limited to productive rearrangements, and each clonotype was defined by a unique CDR3 amino acid sequence. Repertoire clonality was estimated as the Gini-Simpson index, which was calculated using the R package tcR. Gini indices were compared with Student's t test, and associations with tumor size change were assessed by Pearson correlation. TCRdb mirrors the immuneACCESS table, restricted to in-frame sequences. Some clones are absent from its copies; in checked studies, under half trace to an unresolved V gene, and the reason for the others is unknown. V and J calls and clone size are those listed in that table; D and trimming were worked out from the DNA. This sample has around 81,000 clones in its table, and 84% of those were observed once. About 2.9% of the sample belongs to the ten largest clones.

The intended sense of this specimen's time point label: before neoadjuvant nivolumab. The patients had newly diagnosed stage II-IVA oral cavity squamous cell carcinoma and had not received any prior systemic or radiation treatment. The cohort was made up of patients with locally advanced, HPV-negative oral cavity squamous cell carcinoma. Peripheral blood mononuclear cells were analyzed directly, without maintenance or expansion in culture. The samples were obtained from a longitudinal correlative study of a single-arm phase II trial testing neoadjuvant nivolumab in oral cavity squamous cell carcinoma. Genomic DNA-based TCRbeta sequencing was performed on subject-matched pre- and post-treatment PBMCs and tumors from three responders and three non-responders. Peripheral blood mononuclear cells were collected before nivolumab treatment and were collected again after treatment, at the time of surgery. The Maxwell RSC DNA from Cells kit was used to isolate genomic DNA from PBMCs.

The sequence was collected from a person aged 40 to 85 with oral cavity squamous cell carcinoma. The chain couples TRBV5-1 to TRBJ2-2; the central 12 bases match TRBD2. Sequenced material: PBMCs, taken before nivolumab (anti-PD-1) treatment. The CDR3 region has the sequence CASSRPGTSGLNTGELFF. The bases read TGCGCCAGCAGCCGACCCGGGACTAGCGGGTTGAACACCGGGGAGCTGTTTTTT.